The clone carrying this T cell receptor beta chain was counted a few times. What it recognizes is unknown. These data come from a study of STAT5B mutations in CD4+ large granular lymphocyte leukemia. Study observations and caveats: Top patient clones used TRBV06 genes more often: 8/27 versus 2/35 in controls. Without putative leukemic clones, patient CD4-sorted repertoires remained more clonal than healthy CD4+ repertoires.

V lost 4 bases and J 0 bases, leaving 20 bases between the germline ends. Germline V CDR1 and CDR2: SGDLS, YYNGEE. The CDR3 extends over 17 amino acids. Profiling relied on immunoSEQ multiplex PCR, and the TCRdb table lists in-frame clones only, not all of them. The table has tens of thousands of clones, roughly 74% seen once; the top ten hold around 0.27%. The V call is TRBV9, the J call TRBJ2-7; D could derive from TRBD1 or TRBD2 (5 bases each). Sequencing was done on a sample of CD4+ T cells from blood buffy coats. The clonotype was recovered from a human donor in good health. CDR3 bases: TGTGCCAGCAGCCCTGGGGATTTCGGGGCCAGCTCCTACGAGCAGTACTTC. Translating gives CASSPGDFGASSYEQYF.